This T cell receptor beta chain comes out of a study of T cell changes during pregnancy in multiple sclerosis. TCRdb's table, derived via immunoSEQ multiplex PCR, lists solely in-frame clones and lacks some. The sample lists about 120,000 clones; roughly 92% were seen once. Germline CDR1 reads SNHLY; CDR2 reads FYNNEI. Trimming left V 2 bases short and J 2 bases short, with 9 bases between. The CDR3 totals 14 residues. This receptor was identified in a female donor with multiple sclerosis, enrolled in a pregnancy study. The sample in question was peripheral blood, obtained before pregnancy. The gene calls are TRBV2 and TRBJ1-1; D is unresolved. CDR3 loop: CASSEYSLNTEAFF. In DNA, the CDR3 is TGTGCCAGCAGTGAATACAGCCTAAACACTGAAGCTTTCTTT.